This TCR beta chain was observed in a study of blood T cells in healthy people across ages. Overall study findings and caveats: Diversity of TCR beta per million T cells declined in a roughly linear way with age.

With regard to this clonotype: Its matching antigen is unknown.

This CDR3 spans 15 amino acids. CDR1 and CDR2 (germline): SGHTA, FQGNSA. The V end was cut by 5 bases, the J end by 0 bases, with 12 bases between. Next came a second PCR, run for about 7 to 12 cycles, which used a sample-barcoded 5' primer along with a J-beta primer mix. TCRdb re-analysed the 5' RACE reads in MiXCR, keeping a single row per CDR3 protein. The sample holds fewer than 2 million distinct CDR3 sequences; more than 35% are singletons and the top ten take roughly 23%. Caucasian, healthy and from Russia, the donors were aged between about 6 and 100. This TCR came from a human donor in good health. This rearrangement joins TRBV7-2 to TRBJ2-3; D may match TRBD1 or TRBD2 (5 bases each). Source material: blood. The CDR3 nucleotides read TGTGCCAGCAGCCAGCAGGGACCGAGCACAGATACGCAGTATTTT. It encodes CASSQQGPSTDTQYF.